This is a list of T cell receptor beta chains from one sample in a study of T-cell reconstitution after alpha-beta-depleted transplantation in children. One entry per CDR3 protein, called by TCRdb with MiXCR from the PCR reads. The table records about 610,000 distinct CDR3 sequences, about 10% of them present only once. This specimen was PBMCs from the stem cell graft donor, taken from the stem cell graft. Receptors originate from a human donor who donated a stem cell graft to a child with acute myeloid leukemia. Each CDR3 is given with its conserved first and last residue. The order of the fields is V gene, clone size, D gene, J gene, CDR3 protein, CDR3 DNA. A D gene is named only where the DNA matches it firmly. Size values are once, few and many counts, or a class for expanded clones, and some rows have none.

TRBV6-2/TRBV6-3,few,TRBD2,TRBJ2-7,CASSSPRTSFYEQYF,TGTGCCAGCAGTAGTCCCCGGACTAGCTTTTACGAGCAGTACTTC
TRBV5-1,few,TRBD2,TRBJ2-2,CASSLGGLVNTGELFF,TGCGCCAGCAGCTTGGGGGGACTAGTGAACACCGGGGAGCTGTTTTTT
TRBV28,many,TRBD2,TRBJ2-1,CASSISWTSGRAGSQFF,TGTGCCAGCAGTATCTCTTGGACTAGCGGGAGGGCGGGAAGTCAGTTCTTC
TRBV20-1,few,TRBD2,TRBJ2-2,CSALSGANTGELFF,TGCAGTGCTCTTAGCGGGGCGAACACCGGGGAGCTGTTTTTT
TRBV29-1,many,TRBD2,TRBJ2-1,CSVTGLAREQFF,TGCAGCGTTACGGGACTAGCAAGAGAGCAGTTCTTC
TRBV10-3,many,.,TRBJ2-4,CAISENPKGAKNIQYF,TGTGCCATCAGTGAGAATCCCAAGGGTGCCAAAAACATTCAGTACTTC
TRBV4-2,many,TRBD2,TRBJ2-1,CASSQPGTTYNEQFF,TGTGCCAGCAGCCAACCCGGGACTACATACAATGAGCAGTTCTTC
TRBV9,.,.,TRBJ2-5,CASSADTQETQYF,TGTGCCAGCAGCGCGGACACCCAAGAGACCCAGTACTTC
TRBV20-1,many,TRBD1,TRBJ1-4,CSARRPGQGQRNEKLFF,TGCAGTGCTAGACGACCGGGACAGGGGCAGAGGAATGAAAAACTGTTTTTT
TRBV6-4,many,TRBD1,TRBJ2-1,CASSNTGTGYNEQFF,TGTGCCAGCAGTAACACCGGGACAGGGTACAATGAGCAGTTCTTC
TRBV11-1,.,TRBD1,TRBJ2-2,CASSYSSGQGVGSTGELFF,TGTGCCAGCAGCTATAGCTCCGGACAGGGAGTGGGGTCCACCGGGGAGCTGTTTTTT
TRBV20-1,few,TRBD1,TRBJ1-6,CSANRQGLWDSPLHF,TGCAGTGCCAACCGACAGGGCCTTTGGGATTCACCCCTCCACTTT
TRBV6-2/TRBV6-3,.,TRBD2,TRBJ2-1,CASSYLQGLAGEGGLYNEQFF,TGTGCCAGCAGTTACTTACAGGGACTAGCGGGAGAAGGGGGGCTATACAATGAGCAGTTCTTC
TRBV29-1,.,TRBD1,TRBJ1-1,CSVVYRGRDTEAFF,TGCAGCGTTGTTTACAGGGGGAGGGACACTGAAGCTTTCTTT
TRBV20-1,few,.,TRBJ2-5,CSAPRTVQETQYF,TGCAGTGCCCCCCGGACAGTCCAAGAGACCCAGTACTTC
TRBV15,few,TRBD2,TRBJ2-2,CATRAGGYTGELFF,TGTGCCACCAGAGCGGGAGGATATACCGGGGAGCTGTTTTTT
TRBV28,.,.,TRBJ2-6,CASRAPGTLSSGANVLTF,TGTGCCAGCAGAGCCCCCGGGACTCTTAGCTCTGGGGCCAACGTCCTGACTTTC
TRBV6-1,.,TRBD1,TRBJ2-7,CATLKMTGSYEQYF,TGTGCCACCCTAAAAATGACAGGGTCCTACGAGCAGTACTTC
TRBV5-5,many,TRBD2,TRBJ2-3,CASSLGLALDTQYF,TGTGCCAGCAGCCTTGGACTAGCGCTAGATACGCAGTATTTT
TRBV20-1,.,TRBD2,TRBJ2-6,CSAGVAAGAYSGANVLTF,TGCAGTGCGGGGGTGGCCGCGGGAGCTTACTCTGGGGCCAACGTCCTGACTTTC